This TCR beta chain was captured in a study of cytomegalovirus exposure and HLA in healthy donors. Study-level results: Confirmation was obtained in vitro that a few CMV-associated chains are specific for CMV antigens. Apparent HLA restriction characterized most CMV-associated TCR beta chains in a later analysis. The authors later linked a missense DCLRE1C variant to TCR beta V- and J-gene trimming. A later examination showed that TCR association rates differed by HLA locus, with DRB1 most and HLA-C fewest.

This clone was counted only a few times. Its antigen is not known. Primers for the PCR totalled 60 Vbeta and 13 Jbeta. Clones were read by immunoSEQ multiplex PCR, and TCRdb kept only the in-frame ones, dropping some. Found here are 150,000 to 200,000 clones, approximately 84% of them singletons; the top ten hold around 0.27%. The length of the CDR3 is 18 residues. CDR1 and CDR2 from the germline V gene are LNHNV and YYDKDF (reference sequence). V lost 4 bases and J lost 10; bases outside the gene matches: 19. The rearrangement links TRBV15 to TRBJ1-2; 12 positions match TRBD1. Sequencing used PBMCs. The receptor was isolated from a boy between 10 and 17 years old in good health and CMV-seronegative. CDR3 in DNA: TGTGCCACCAGCAAAACCGGGACAGGGGGCCGGAAGGGGGTGGACTACACCTTC. This translates into CATSKTGTGGRKGVDYTF.